One sample yielded the 23 T cell receptor beta chains listed below, sequenced in a study of blood T cell repertoires in COVID-19. Here immunoSEQ multiplex PCR was the method, and the copy in TCRdb shows in-frame clones only, minus some. The sample records 250,000 to 350,000 clones, roughly 88% being singletons. Sequenced input: peripheral blood. Every receptor here comes from a human donor with COVID-19, enrolled during active disease. The donor label of this sample is uncertain.

This clone was counted only a few times. The genes are TRBV3-1 (or the pseudogene TRBV3-2) and TRBJ1-1; D is uncertain. The CDR3 extends over 13 amino acids. Germline V CDR1 and CDR2: LGHDT, YNNKEL (reference sequence). Trimming pared 2 bases from V and 1 base from J, leaving 5 bases between. The DNA of the CDR3 is TGTGCCAGCAGCCAACGGGAGAACACTGAAGCTTTCTTT. Translation: CASSQRENTEAFF.

The gene calls are TRBV6-5 and TRBJ2-3; 9 positions match TRBD2. CDR3 size: 15 residues. Per germline, CDR1 MNHEY and CDR2 SVGAGI. Losses at the gene ends were 6 bases for V and 3 bases for J; bases not matched to a gene: 7. CDR3 amino acids: CASSATSGQTDTQYF. CDR3 DNA sequence: TGTGCCAGCAGCGCGACTAGCGGACAAACAGATACGCAGTATTTT.

This chain links TRBV7-3 with TRBJ1-1; D is unclear. V lost 7 bases to trimming and J lost 1 base, with 13 bases between them. CDR3 length: 14 residues. The germline V gene encodes CDR1 SGHTA and CDR2 FQGTGA. The CDR3: CASTNGPTNTEAFF. As DNA, the CDR3 is TGTGCCAGCACCAATGGGCCGACGAACACTGAAGCTTTCTTT. Looking up the rest from reference TRBV7-3 and TRBJ1-1 gives the full variable domain: GAGVSQTPSNKVTEKGKYVELRCDPISGHTALYWYRQSLGQGPEFLIYFQGTGAADDSGLPNDRFFAVRPEGSVSTLKIQRTERGDSAVYLCASTNGPTNTEAFFGQGTRLTVV.

As concerns this clone: A junction boundary mismatches the germline segment, possibly from a read error. This sequence joins TRBV29-1 and TRBJ2-2, with TRBD1 as a possible D gene (6 bases). The CDR3 runs to 14 residues. Germline values: CDR1 SQVTM, CDR2 ANQGSEA. The CDR3 is CSVAAQGNAGELFF. CDR3 coding DNA: TGCAGCGTTGCCGCCCAGGGGAACGCCGGGGAGCTGTTTTTT.

The CDR3 sequence: CSASSLAEETQYF. CDR3 DNA: TGCAGTGCTAGTTCTCTAGCGGAAGAGACCCAGTACTTC. This chain links TRBV20-1 with TRBJ2-5; 7 bases are a match to TRBD2. The CDR3 has 13 residues. The V gene end was trimmed by 3 bases and the J gene end by 3 bases; junction bases not matched to a gene: 4. CDR1 and CDR2 from the germline V gene are DFQATT and SNEGSKA (reference sequence).

The V gene is TRBV9, the J gene TRBJ1-2, with D perhaps TRBD1 (5 bases). V was pared by 5 bases and J by 3 bases, with 20 bases between. The germline CDR1 and CDR2 sequences are SGDLS and YYNGEE. The CDR3 covers 16 residues. The CDR3 bases are TGTGCCAGCAGGACTCCTAGTGGGGCCAGGGACTATGGCTACACCTTC. This gives the protein CASRTPSGARDYGYTF. The variable domain in full, completed from reference TRBV9 and TRBJ1-2, reads DSGVTQTPKHLITATGQRVTLRCSPRSGDLSVYWYQQSLDQGLQFLIQYYNGEERAKGNILERFSAQQFPDLHSELNLSSLELGDSALYFCASRTPSGARDYGYTFGSGTRLTVV.

The rearrangement links TRBV2 to TRBJ1-4; 11 bases map to TRBD1. Trimming at V came to 6 bases and at J to 16 bases, leaving 4 bases not matched to a gene. Germline CDR1 SNHLY, CDR2 FYNNEI. This CDR3 is built from 11 residues. CDR3: CASSAGTGGFF. The CDR3 DNA reads TGTGCCAGCAGCGCTGGGACAGGGGGGTTTTTT.

V and J are TRBV14 and TRBJ2-3, with D hard to call. Germline V gives CDR1 SGHDN, CDR2 FVKESK. CDR3 length: 13 amino acids. Trimming took 0 bases from V and 6 from J, leaving 7 bases between them. In DNA, the CDR3 is TGTGCCAGCAGCCAAGATAGTAAGGATACGCAGTATTTT. As protein: CASSQDSKDTQYF.

This chain links TRBV6-5 with TRBJ1-1; no reliable D call. The V gene lost 5 bases and the J gene lost 8 bases, with 18 bases spanning the gap. Per the germline V gene, CDR1 is MNHEY and CDR2 is SVGAGI. The CDR3 length is 14 residues. CDR3 amino acids: CASSRQPQSIEAFF. CDR3 nucleotides: TGTGCCAGCAGTCGGCAACCACAGAGTATCGAAGCTTTCTTT.

The rearrangement links TRBV12-3 or TRBV12-4 to TRBJ2-2; D remains ambiguous. The CDR3 sequence is 13 residues long. V dropped 3 bases and J dropped 4 bases, with 6 bases sitting between them. CDR3: CASSFRSTGELFF. CDR3 coding DNA: TGTGCCAGCAGTTTTAGAAGCACCGGGGAGCTGTTTTTT.

The rearrangement joins TRBV6-1 to TRBJ1-5; possibly TRBD1 for D (6 bases). The CDR3 has 15 residues. With 0 bases removed from V and 7 bases from J, the gap between germline ends came to 13 bases. CDR1 and CDR2 from the germline V gene are MNHNS and SASEGT. DNA of the CDR3: TGTGCCAGCAGTGAAGCCGTGGGGGCCAGGCAGCCCCAGCATTTT. Translated, it gives CASSEAVGARQPQHF.

J is TRBJ1-4 and V is TRBV2; no definite D call. Deletions cut 5 bases from V and 2 bases from J, with 15 bases between. Germline V gives CDR1 SNHLY, CDR2 FYNNEI. The CDR3 totals 16 residues. The CDR3 sequence: CASSTRGGNTNEKLFF. As DNA, the CDR3 is TGTGCCAGCAGTACCCGGGGTGGGAACACTAATGAAAAACTGTTTTTT.

The CDR3 nucleotides are TGTGCCAGCAGCCAAGGCCTTGGGCACCAAGAGACCCAGTACTTC. Translated, it gives CASSQGLGHQETQYF. The chain is built from TRBV14 and TRBJ2-5; D remains ambiguous. The CDR3 totals 15 residues. Germline V gene sequence: CDR1 SGHDN, CDR2 FVKESK. Trimming shortened V by 1 base and J by 0 bases, and 9 bases separated the two germline ends. Based on the CDR3 plus reference TRBV14 and TRBJ2-5, the full variable domain is EAGVTQFPSHSVIEKGQTVTLRCDPISGHDNLYWYRRVMGKEIKFLLHFVKESKQDESGMPNNRFLAERTGGTYSTLKVQPAELEDSGVYFCASSQGLGHQETQYFGPGTRLLVL.

The chain recombines TRBV11-3 with TRBJ2-1; D is uncertain. The V and J ends lost 5 bases and 4 bases respectively, with 15 bases between them. This CDR3 region has 15 residues. Germline-derived CDR1 and CDR2 are SGHNT and YENEEA. The CDR3 coding sequence is TGTGCCAGCAGCCAAGACTCACTAAGTTACAATGAGCAGTTCTTC. Its translation is CASSQDSLSYNEQFF.

The chain recombines TRBV7-2 with TRBJ2-3; TRBD2 aligns across 9 bases. Germline V gene sequence: CDR1 SGHTA, CDR2 FQGNSA. The CDR3 is made up of 14 amino acids. Trimming took 5 bases from V and 3 from J; bases not matched to a gene: 3. The CDR3 DNA sequence: TGTGCCAGCAGCGCTAGCGGGGAAACAGATACGCAGTATTTT. This gives the protein CASSASGETDTQYF.

CDR3 region: CASSYSGTGADGYTF. The CDR3 DNA reads TGTGCCAGCAGTTACTCGGGTACAGGGGCTGATGGCTACACCTTC. The rearrangement joins TRBV6-5 to TRBJ1-2; 7 nucleotides agree with TRBD1. Trimming cost V 0 bases and J 6 bases; bases outside gene matches: 7. The CDR3 length is 15 residues. Per the germline V gene, CDR1 is MNHEY and CDR2 is SVGAGI.

The genes are TRBV28 and TRBJ2-3, with D tentatively TRBD1 (6 bases). This CDR3 has 17 amino acids. From germline, CDR1 is MDHEN and CDR2 SYDVKM. Deletions cut 6 bases from V and 2 bases from J, with 21 bases between. DNA of the CDR3: TGTGCCAGCAGCCCACAATATTCACAGGGTTTCACAGATACGCAGTATTTT. It translates to CASSPQYSQGFTDTQYF.

The count of this clone is one. J is TRBJ2-1 and V is TRBV19; 13 bases line up with TRBD2. This CDR3 contains 17 residues. Germline V CDR1 and CDR2: LNHDA, SQIVND (reference sequence). V dropped 5 bases and J dropped 6; count of bases not matched to a gene: 10. In nucleotides, the CDR3 is TGTGCCAGTAGTTCCCGTCGGACTAGCGGGGGAACCAATGAGCAGTTCTTC. It yields the protein CASSSRRTSGGTNEQFF.

The chain couples TRBV19 to TRBJ2-1, with 8 bases identical to TRBD2. The CDR3 consists of 15 residues. The germline V gene encodes CDR1 LNHDA and CDR2 SQIVND (reference sequence). The V gene end was trimmed by 5 bases and the J gene end by 2 bases; junction bases not matched to a gene: 5. The CDR3 DNA is TGTGCCAGTAGTTCCCGACTAGCGCCCTACAATGAGCAGTTCTTC. This codes for CASSSRLAPYNEQFF.

This clone has a single count. V and J are TRBV7-3 and TRBJ2-2, with a tentative D call TRBD1 (6 bases). Looked up from germline, CDR1 is SGHTA and CDR2 is FQGTGA. The CDR3 sequence is 14 residues long. V gave up 3 bases and J gave up 1 base, with 6 bases separating them. In DNA, the CDR3 is TGTGCCAGCAGCTTGACAGGGAACACCGGGGAGCTGTTTTTT. Translation gives CASSLTGNTGELFF.

V is TRBV12-5 and J is TRBJ1-4; D gene ambiguous. From germline, CDR1 is LGHNT and CDR2 FRNRAP. The ends were cut back, 6 bases at V and 0 bases at J, with 11 bases in the middle. The CDR3 consists of 15 residues. CDR3: CASGPPSATNEKLFF. The CDR3 DNA reads as TGTGCTAGTGGCCCCCCGAGTGCAACTAATGAAAAACTGTTTTTT.

The chain links TRBV18 to TRBJ2-1; D is perhaps TRBD1 (6 bases). The CDR3 has 14 residues. In germline, CDR1 is KGHSH, CDR2 LQKENI. Trimming removed 6 bases at V and 7 bases at J, with 16 bases between. The CDR3 bases are TGTGCCAGCTCCCCCCGAAGGGGGTGGAATGAGCAGTTCTTC. This codes for CASSPRRGWNEQFF.

V gene TRBV6-2 or TRBV6-3 combines with J gene TRBJ1-5; weak D call: TRBD1 (5 bases). The germline V gene encodes CDR1 MNHEY and CDR2 SVGEGT. The V end was cut by 6 bases, the J end by 2 bases, with 23 bases between. The CDR3 totals 18 residues. CDR3 region: CASSLGQLGLGGNQPQHF. The DNA of the CDR3 is TGTGCCAGCAGCCTTGGACAATTGGGGTTAGGAGGCAATCAGCCCCAGCATTTT.